This TCR beta chain was recorded in a study of cytomegalovirus exposure and HLA in healthy donors. A remark on this clone: Its target is not known.

Losses at the gene ends were 7 bases for V and 7 bases for J; bases not matched to a gene: 8. Germline V gene lookup returns CDR1 WSHSY and CDR2 SAAADI. The CDR3 loop spans 13 amino acids. TCRdb's table, derived via immunoSEQ multiplex PCR, lists solely in-frame clones and lacks some. The sample includes about 360,000 clones, roughly 90% seen only once; the top ten take around 0.8%. Study results and limitations: TCR clusters originating in the first cohort tended to co-occur in the 120 validation repertoires, according to a later analysis.

The V and J genes are TRBV10-2 and TRBJ1-2, with 8 bases fitting TRBD1. The TCR was taken from a woman under 30 in good health and CMV-seronegative. The specimen was PBMCs. For the CDR3, the DNA is TGCGCCAGCACGACCCAGGGGGCGAGTGGCTACACCTTC. Amino acids: CASTTQGASGYTF.